These 8 T cell receptor beta chains originate from one sample sequenced in a study of OX40 agonist ivuxolimab in advanced cancers. Profiling relied on immunoSEQ multiplex PCR, and the TCRdb table lists in-frame clones only, not all of them. The profile shows roughly 70,000 clones, 80% to 90% of them singletons. Source: CD4+ or CD8+ T cells sorted from blood, taken in a trial of the OX40 agonist ivuxolimab. Every receptor here comes from an adult with an advanced solid tumor such as melanoma, head and neck, liver or kidney cancer.

This CDR3 reads CASSLLAGQETQYF. The CDR3 nucleotides read TGTGCCAGCAGCCTCCTAGCGGGCCAAGAGACCCAGTACTTC. The V and J genes are TRBV11-2 and TRBJ2-5; 8 bases line up with TRBD2. This CDR3 is 14 amino acids long. From germline, CDR1 is SGHAT and CDR2 FQNNGV. V lost 5 bases, J lost 1 base, and 3 bases stayed unmatched.

The chain joins TRBV18 to TRBJ2-1; 10 bases fit TRBD2. V gave up 0 bases and J gave up 2 bases; unmatched junction bases: 1. Germline CDR1 reads KGHSH; CDR2 reads LQKENI. The CDR3 is made up of 16 amino acids. The CDR3 nucleotides are TGTGCCAGCTCACCACCGAGCGGGAGGGCCTACAATGAGCAGTTCTTC. Its translation: CASSPPSGRAYNEQFF.

The chain couples TRBV7-9 to TRBJ2-3; 11 bases fit TRBD2. CDR3 length: 17 residues. The germline CDR1 and CDR2 sequences are SEHNR and FQNEAQ (reference sequence). V trimming: 1 base; J trimming: 0 bases; junction bases outside the gene matches: 3. CDR3 nucleotides: TGTGCCAGCAGCTTAGAGACTAGCGGGATTAGCACAGATACGCAGTATTTT. Protein product: CASSLETSGISTDTQYF.

Concerning this clone: The same CDR3 arises from other DNA sequences in this sample as well. This chain joins TRBV5-1 and TRBJ2-1; 7 nucleotides agree with TRBD2. Germline CDR1 and CDR2: SGHRS and YFSETQ. V gave up 0 bases and J gave up 0 bases; unmatched junction bases: 3. This CDR3 region has 16 residues. The CDR3 nucleotides are TGCGCCAGCAGCTTGGGGGGCGGGAGCTCCTACAATGAGCAGTTCTTC. This encodes CASSLGGGSSYNEQFF.

The chain has TRBV5-5 and TRBJ2-1, with 8 bases aligning to TRBD2. The CDR3 consists of 15 residues. CDR1 SGHKS and CDR2 YYEKEE come from the germline V gene (reference sequence). The V and J ends lost 5 bases and 2 bases, in that order; junction bases with no gene match: 6. CDR3 residues: CASRSAGDPYNEQFF. In DNA, the CDR3 is TGTGCCAGCAGATCAGCGGGAGATCCCTACAATGAGCAGTTCTTC.

V and J are TRBV2 and TRBJ1-5; 9 bases are a match to TRBD1. V trimming: 5 bases; J trimming: 4 bases; junction bases outside the gene matches: 3. The CDR3 has 14 residues. The V gene's germline CDR1 is SNHLY and CDR2 FYNNEI. In DNA form, the CDR3 reads TGTGCCAGCAGTATGACAGGGGGAAATCAGCCCCAGCATTTT. Translation gives CASSMTGGNQPQHF. The whole variable domain, filled in from reference TRBV2 and TRBJ1-5, reads EPEVTQTPSHQVTQMGQEVILRCVPISNHLYFYWYRQILGQKVEFLVSFYNNEISEKSEIFDDQFSVERPDGSNFTLKIRSTKLEDSAMYFCASSMTGGNQPQHFGDGTRLSIL.

The genes are TRBV5-4 and TRBJ1-2; possible D gene TRBD1, 5 bases. The CDR3 is 14 amino acids. The germline gives CDR1 SGHNT, CDR2 YYREEE (reference sequence). V lost 3 bases and J lost 5, with 14 bases in between. CDR3 in amino acids: CASSSTQGKYGYTF. The CDR3 DNA reads as TGTGCCAGCAGCTCCACCCAGGGAAAATATGGCTACACCTTC.

The rearrangement joins TRBV7-6 to TRBJ1-1; 8 bases map to TRBD1. CDR1 and CDR2 (germline): SGHVS, FNYEAQ. V was clipped by 6 bases and J by 3 bases; unmatched bases: 9. The CDR3 loop spans 15 amino acids. The CDR3 here is CASRPTTGGDTEAFF. The CDR3 DNA reads as TGTGCCAGCAGGCCGACTACAGGGGGTGACACTGAAGCTTTCTTT.